These 8 T cell receptor beta chains share one sample of origin, sequenced in a study of regulatory T cells in long-lasting Graves disease. Documented time point: newly diagnosed GD, antithyroid drugs for less than 3 months. RNA extracted from PBMCs served as the sequencing template. Library construction for TCR beta used iRepertoire HTBI primers and Arm-PCR of CDR3 regions. TCRdb processed the multiplex PCR reads anew with MiXCR; each CDR3 protein has one entry. The sample records hundreds of thousands of distinct CDR3 sequences, 16% being singletons. These data were also reused for a study on T cells in Graves' hyperthyroidism and ophthalmopathy.

The source was peripheral blood mononuclear cells (PBMCs), collected at new diagnosis, from a patient treated with antithyroid drugs. The receptors were gathered from a woman aged 25 to 39 with Graves disease.

Comment on this clonotype: The junction and the germline gene differ at one end; a read error may be behind it. The rearrangement uses TRBV11-2 and TRBJ1-2; D may be TRBD1 (5 bases). This CDR3 comprises 14 residues. Germline CDR1 and CDR2: SGHAT and FQNNGV. The CDR3 loop reads CASSLDQGTYGYTF. CDR3 DNA sequence: TGTGCCAGCAGCTTAGATCAGGGTACCTATGGCTACACTTTC.

The rearrangement uses TRBV18 and TRBJ2-7; 9 bases align to TRBD1. CDR1 KGHSH and CDR2 LQKENI come from the germline V gene. V dropped 6 bases and J dropped 4; count of bases not matched to a gene: 16. The CDR3 extends over 17 amino acids. CDR3 sequence (DNA): TGTGCCAGCTCGCCCACGGGGACAGGGTTTACTATTTACGAGCAGTACTTC. This sequence encodes CASSPTGTGFTIYEQYF.

This clonotype was observed many times. The chain carries TRBV5-1 and TRBJ2-7; D unresolved. This CDR3 comprises 15 residues. Trimming removed 0 bases from V and 2 bases from J, with 12 bases in between. The germline CDR1 and CDR2 sequences are SGHRS and YFSETQ. CDR3 loop: CASSLEGRPPYEQYF. CDR3 in DNA: TGCGCCAGCAGCTTGGAAGGCAGACCTCCCTACGAGCAGTACTTC.

On this clonotype itself: Being one base from a much bigger clone, this may be a read error. Because it lacks the conserved phenylalanine or tryptophan at the end, this CDR3 is likely a read error. This chain uses TRBV7-9 with TRBJ1-1; D is perhaps TRBD1 (6 bases). Germline-derived CDR1 and CDR2 are SEHNR and FQNEAQ (reference sequence). V was clipped by 5 bases and J by 2 bases, with 21 bases between them. The CDR3 consists of 17 residues. CDR3 nucleotide sequence: TGTGCCAGCAGCCAAACCACAACCGGGACAACCAACACTGAAGCTTTCTTA. Amino acid sequence: CASSQTTTGTTNTEAFL.

This clonotype came up many times. The V gene is TRBV6-2 or TRBV6-3, the J gene TRBJ1-1, with D perhaps TRBD1 (6 bases). CDR3 size: 16 residues. V was pared by 6 bases and J by 4 bases, with 21 bases between. CDR1 is MNHEY and CDR2 is SVGEGT in the germline V gene. The CDR3 is CASRGPAGASGTEAFF. Here the CDR3 DNA reads TGTGCCAGCAGAGGACCTGCAGGGGCCTCGGGCACTGAAGCTTTCTTT.

A few counts support this clonotype. The rearrangement uses TRBV3-1 and TRBJ1-1, with D uncertain. Germline CDR1 LGHDT, CDR2 YNNKEL (reference sequence). V was clipped by 4 bases and J by 8 bases, with 11 bases between them. This CDR3 is built from 12 residues. The CDR3 region has the DNA TGTGCCAGCAGCCCCGCCGGCGCAGAAGCTTTCTTT. It translates to CASSPAGAEAFF.

In its sample, this clonotype was seen many times. This sequence joins TRBV10-3 and TRBJ1-2; the D is unclear. V was pared by 3 bases and J by 2 bases, with 10 bases between. The CDR3 is made up of 14 amino acids. Germline V gene data show CDR1 as ENHRY and CDR2 as SYGVKD. CDR3 region: CAISDGSPNYGYTF. CDR3 DNA: TGTGCCATCAGTGACGGGTCTCCCAACTATGGCTACACCTTC.

This clonotype was picked up many times. This chain joins TRBV10-3 and TRBJ1-4, with 8 bases matching TRBD1. The CDR3 is made up of 15 amino acids. The V gene end was trimmed by 8 bases and the J gene end by 3 bases; junction bases not matched to a gene: 8. Per germline, CDR1 ENHRY and CDR2 SYGVKD. The CDR3 DNA reads TGTGCCATCGGGACAGGTCCTGGGGCTAATGAAAAACTGTTTTTT. It specifies CAIGTGPGANEKLFF.